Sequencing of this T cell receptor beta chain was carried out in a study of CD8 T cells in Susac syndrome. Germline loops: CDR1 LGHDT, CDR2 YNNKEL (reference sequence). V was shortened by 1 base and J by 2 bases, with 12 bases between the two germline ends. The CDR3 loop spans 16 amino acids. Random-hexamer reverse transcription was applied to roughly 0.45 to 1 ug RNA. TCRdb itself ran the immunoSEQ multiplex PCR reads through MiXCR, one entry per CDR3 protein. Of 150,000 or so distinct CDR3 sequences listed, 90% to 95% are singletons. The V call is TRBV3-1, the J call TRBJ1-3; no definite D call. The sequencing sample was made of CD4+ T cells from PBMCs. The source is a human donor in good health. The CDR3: CASSQGIPSTGNTIYF. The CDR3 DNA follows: TGTGCCAGCAGCCAAGGCATACCTTCCACTGGAAACACCATATATTTT.